The TCR beta chain under discussion was sequenced for a study of blood T cell repertoires in COVID-19. Unmatched junction bases numbered 6, after V lost 3 bases and J lost 3 bases. This CDR3 spans 15 amino acids. Germline V gene lookup returns CDR1 KGHSH and CDR2 LQKENI. As handled by the study authors: The authors estimated nucleated cell counts from reference gene primer amplification. Repertoires were generated with immunoSEQ multiplex PCR, while TCRdb's copy carries only in-frame clones and drops some. For V, J and clone size, that table is used; D and trimming come from the DNA. This table holds hundreds of thousands of clones, about 89% found once.

The TCR originated in a man aged 35-49 years with acute or convalescent COVID-19. The chain joins TRBV18 to TRBJ1-1; 8 positions match TRBD1. Sequences were obtained from peripheral blood. The CDR3 sequence: CASSPRTGYDTEAFF. The CDR3 DNA sequence: TGTGCCAGCTCACCTAGGACAGGGTATGACACTGAAGCTTTCTTT.